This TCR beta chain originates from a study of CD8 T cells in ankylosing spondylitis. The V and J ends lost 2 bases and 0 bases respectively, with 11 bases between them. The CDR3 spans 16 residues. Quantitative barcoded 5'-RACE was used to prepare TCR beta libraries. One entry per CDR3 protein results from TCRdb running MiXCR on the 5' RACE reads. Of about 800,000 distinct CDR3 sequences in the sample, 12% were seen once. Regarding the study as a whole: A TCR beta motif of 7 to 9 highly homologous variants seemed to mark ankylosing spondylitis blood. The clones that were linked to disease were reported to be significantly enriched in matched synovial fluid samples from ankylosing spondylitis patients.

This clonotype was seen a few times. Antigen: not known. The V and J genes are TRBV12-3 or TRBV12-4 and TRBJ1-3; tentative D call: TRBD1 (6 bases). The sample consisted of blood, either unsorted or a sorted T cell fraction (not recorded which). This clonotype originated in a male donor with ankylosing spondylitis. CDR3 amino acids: CASSLRGASSGNTIYF. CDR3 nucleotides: TGTGCCAGCAGTTTACGGGGGGCAAGCTCTGGAAACACCATATATTTT.